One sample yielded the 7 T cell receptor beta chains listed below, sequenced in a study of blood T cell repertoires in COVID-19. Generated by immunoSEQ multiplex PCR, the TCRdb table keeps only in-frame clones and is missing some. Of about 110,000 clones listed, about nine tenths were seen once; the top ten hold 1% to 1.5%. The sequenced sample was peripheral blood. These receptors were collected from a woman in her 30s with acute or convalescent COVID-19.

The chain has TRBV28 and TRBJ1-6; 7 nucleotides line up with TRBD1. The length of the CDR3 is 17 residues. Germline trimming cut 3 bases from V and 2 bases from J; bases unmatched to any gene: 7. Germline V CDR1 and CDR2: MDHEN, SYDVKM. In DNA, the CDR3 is TGTGCCAGCAGTTTGGAGGGGGCTAGTCCCTATAATTCACCCCTCCACTTT. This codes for CASSLEGASPYNSPLHF. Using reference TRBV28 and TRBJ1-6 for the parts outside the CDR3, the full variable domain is DVKVTQSSRYLVKRTGEKVFLECVQDMDHENMFWYRQDPGLGLRLIYFSYDVKMKEKGDIPEGYSVSREKKERFSLILESASTNQTSMYLCASSLEGASPYNSPLHFGNGTRLTVT.

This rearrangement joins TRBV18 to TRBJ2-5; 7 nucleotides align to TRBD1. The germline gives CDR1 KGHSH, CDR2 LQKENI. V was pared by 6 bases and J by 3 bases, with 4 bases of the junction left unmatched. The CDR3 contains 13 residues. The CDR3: CASSRDREETQYF. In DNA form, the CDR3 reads TGTGCCAGCTCGAGGGACAGAGAAGAGACCCAGTACTTC.

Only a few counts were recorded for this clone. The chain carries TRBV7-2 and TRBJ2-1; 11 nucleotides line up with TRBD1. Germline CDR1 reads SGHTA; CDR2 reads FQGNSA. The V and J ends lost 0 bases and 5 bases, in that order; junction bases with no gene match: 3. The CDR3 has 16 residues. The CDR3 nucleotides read TGTGCCAGCAGCTTAGCCGGGACAGGGGGGAACAATGAGCAGTTCTTC. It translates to CASSLAGTGGNNEQFF.

This CDR3 reads CASSQEWQINYEQYF. For the CDR3, the DNA is TGCGCCAGCAGCCAAGAGTGGCAGATAAACTACGAGCAGTACTTC. This chain uses TRBV4-3 with TRBJ2-7; D unresolved. V was shortened by 0 bases and J by 3 bases, with 12 bases between the two germline ends. The length of the CDR3 is 15 residues. Germline lookup yields CDR1 LGHNA and CDR2 YSLEER.

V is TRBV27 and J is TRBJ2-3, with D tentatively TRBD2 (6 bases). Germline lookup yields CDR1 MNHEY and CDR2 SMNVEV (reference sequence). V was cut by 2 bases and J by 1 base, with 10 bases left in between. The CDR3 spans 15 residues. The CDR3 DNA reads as TGTGCCAGCAGTTTAATACGGAGGGGCACAGATACGCAGTATTTT. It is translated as CASSLIRRGTDTQYF.

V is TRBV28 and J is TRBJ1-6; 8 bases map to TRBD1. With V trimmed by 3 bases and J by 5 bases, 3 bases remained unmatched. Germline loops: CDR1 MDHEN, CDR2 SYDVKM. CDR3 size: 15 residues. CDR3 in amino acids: CASSLVDRDNSPLHF. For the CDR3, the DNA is TGTGCCAGCAGTTTGGTGGACAGGGATAATTCACCCCTCCACTTT.

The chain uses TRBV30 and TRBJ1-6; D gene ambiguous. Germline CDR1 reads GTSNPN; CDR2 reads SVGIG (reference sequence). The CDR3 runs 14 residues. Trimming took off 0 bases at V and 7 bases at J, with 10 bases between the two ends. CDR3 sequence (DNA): TGTGCCTGGAGTGTAGGAGGTAACAATTCACCCCTCCACTTT. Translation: CAWSVGGNNSPLHF.